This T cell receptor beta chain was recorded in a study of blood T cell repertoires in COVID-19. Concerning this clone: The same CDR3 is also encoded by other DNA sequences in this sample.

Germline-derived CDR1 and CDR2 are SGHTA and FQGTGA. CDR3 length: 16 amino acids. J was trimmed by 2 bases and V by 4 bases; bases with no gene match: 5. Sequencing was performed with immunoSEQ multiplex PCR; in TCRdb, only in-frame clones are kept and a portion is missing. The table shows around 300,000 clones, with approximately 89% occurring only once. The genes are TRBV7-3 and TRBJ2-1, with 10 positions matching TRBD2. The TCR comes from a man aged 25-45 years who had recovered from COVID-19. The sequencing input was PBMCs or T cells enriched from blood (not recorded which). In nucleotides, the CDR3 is TGTGCCAGCAGCTCCTCTAGCGGGGGACCCTACAATGAGCAGTTCTTC. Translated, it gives CASSSSSGGPYNEQFF. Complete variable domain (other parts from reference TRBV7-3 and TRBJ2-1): GAGVSQTPSNKVTEKGKYVELRCDPISGHTALYWYRQSLGQGPEFLIYFQGTGAADDSGLPNDRFFAVRPEGSVSTLKIQRTERGDSAVYLCASSSSSGGPYNEQFFGPGTRLTVL.